The sequence of this TCR beta chain was determined in a study of early T cells in non-severe SARS-CoV-2 infection. Overall study: The input, bulk RNA from unsorted whole blood, was sequenced, and chains were unpaired.

Individually, cDNA molecules had unique molecular identifiers attached to them. In TCRdb, the 5' RACE reads were re-called with MiXCR into one record per CDR3 protein. In the table there are roughly 110,000 distinct CDR3 sequences, around 10% of which are singletons. The CDR3 extends over 14 amino acids. Looked up from germline, CDR1 is SGHRS and CDR2 is YFSETQ. V lost 4 bases and J lost 2, with 11 bases in between. There are many counts of this clonotype. The target antigen is unknown. Study-level points and caveats: Database matching using VDJdb favored anti-spike CD8 responses, with private and CD4 specificities left missing.

This receptor was taken from an adult who was a healthcare worker with PCR-confirmed SARS-CoV-2 infection or an uninfected control (not recorded which). The sequenced material came from whole blood. The genes are TRBV5-1 and TRBJ2-3, with D uncertain. Here the CDR3 DNA reads TGCGCCAGCAGCCGCCGATATGTCACAGATACGCAGTATTTT. It specifies CASSRRYVTDTQYF.